There are many counts of the clone carrying this T cell receptor (beta chain). Antigen unknown. Amplification of the TCR beta CDR3 regions used RNA transcripts (as template). First-round RT-PCR employed HTBI primers, with a second-round multiplex PCR after it. TCRdb passed the multiplex PCR reads through MiXCR, listing each CDR3 protein once. The repertoire holds 450,000 to 600,000 distinct CDR3 sequences, about 35% seen once, with around 4% in the top ten. The hyperthyroidism patients had a new diagnosis of under 2 months' duration and were aged 18 to 65. Excluded: other autoimmune disease, uncontrolled infection, pregnancy or lactation. This sample stems from a study of Graves' ophthalmopathy and Graves' hyperthyroidism. General study findings and limits: Between ophthalmopathy and stable hyperthyroidism, a 13-signature model drew a separation with about 88% sensitivity and around 80% specificity. Both a roughly 70% sensitivity and an approximately 76% specificity characterized the model's predictions of ophthalmopathy progression.

Per germline, CDR1 SNHLY and CDR2 FYNNEI. This CDR3 has 14 amino acids. V was pared by 1 base and J by 4 bases, with 10 bases between. The TCR sequence derives from an adult man with Graves' hyperthyroidism. The chain couples TRBV2 to TRBJ1-2; D perhaps matches TRBD1 (6 bases). Sequencing was done on a sample of peripheral blood or thyroid tissue (not recorded which). CDR3 nucleotides: TGTGCCAGCAGTGAAGTTAGGGGGATCTATGGCTACACCTTC. Amino acid sequence: CASSEVRGIYGYTF.